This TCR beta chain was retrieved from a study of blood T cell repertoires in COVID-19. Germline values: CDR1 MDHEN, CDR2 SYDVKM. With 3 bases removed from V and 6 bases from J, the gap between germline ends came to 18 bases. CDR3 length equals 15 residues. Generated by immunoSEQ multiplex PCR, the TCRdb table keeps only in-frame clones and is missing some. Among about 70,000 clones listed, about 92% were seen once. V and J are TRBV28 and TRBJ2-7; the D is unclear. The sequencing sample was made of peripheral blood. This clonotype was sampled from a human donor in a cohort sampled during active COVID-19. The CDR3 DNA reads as TGTGCCAGCAGTTTGCGGTTCGCTGCCTTTCGCGAGCAGTACTTC. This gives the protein CASSLRFAAFREQYF.